Each of the 9 T cell receptor beta chains below was sequenced from the same sample in a study of metastatic and nonmetastatic thyroid tumors. Thyroid surgery was performed in patients who had received no treatment beforehand. TCRdb re-clonotyped the PCR reads via MiXCR. The table shows approximately 4,000 clones, with roughly 35% occurring only once. The material sequenced was tumor tissue. These receptor sequences come from a male donor with papillary thyroid cancer or a benign thyroid nodule (not recorded which). Some clones in this sample may be carry-over from other donors' samples.

The chain links TRBV30 to TRBJ1-6; maybe TRBD1 (5 bases). There are 13 residues in the CDR3. Trimming took off 2 bases at V and 10 bases at J, with 12 bases between the two ends. The germline gives CDR1 GTSNPN, CDR2 SVGIG (reference sequence). Here the CDR3 DNA reads TGTGCCTGGAGTCGGCAGGGTTACTCACCCCTCCACTTT. This sequence encodes CAWSRQGYSPLHF. The whole variable domain, remainder taken from reference TRBV30 and TRBJ1-6, is SQTIHQWPATLVQPVGSPLSLECTVEGTSNPNLYWYRQAAGRGLQLLFYSVGIGQISSEVPQNLSASRPQDRQFILSSKKLLLSDSGFYLCAWSRQGYSPLHFGNGTRLTVT.

This rearrangement joins TRBV28 to TRBJ1-2; D remains ambiguous. This CDR3 has 14 amino acids. In germline, CDR1 is MDHEN, CDR2 SYDVKM. Trimming stripped 5 bases from V and 3 bases from J, with 13 bases between. DNA for the CDR3: TGTGCCAGCAGTCCCGGGATGGACTACTATGGCTACACCTTC. Protein: CASSPGMDYYGYTF.

The chain recombines TRBV5-6 with TRBJ2-7, with TRBD2 matching over 7 bases. Germline-derived CDR1 and CDR2 are SGHDT and YYEEEE. V was pared by 4 bases and J by 4 bases, with 14 bases of the junction left unmatched. The CDR3 totals 16 residues. In DNA form, the CDR3 reads TGTGCCAGCAGCCCCACCCCCGGGACTACTAGTTACGAGCAGTACTTC. Its translation is CASSPTPGTTSYEQYF.

V is TRBV7-2 and J is TRBJ2-1, with a possible D match to TRBD2 (6 bases). The V end lost 0 bases, the J end lost 6 bases, and 15 bases lay between the germline ends. The CDR3 is 16 residues long. Germline CDR1 reads SGHTA; CDR2 reads FQGNSA. The chain's CDR3 is CASSLAAGLYSNEQFF. The DNA of the CDR3 is TGTGCCAGCAGCTTAGCCGCGGGACTCTATTCCAATGAGCAGTTCTTC.

This clone was counted a few times. The chain combines TRBV6-1 with TRBJ2-7, with D possibly being TRBD1 or TRBD2 (5 bases each). This CDR3 region has 15 residues. Trimming took off 6 bases at V and 3 bases at J, with 18 bases between the two ends. CDR1 is MNHNS, CDR2 SASEGT, per germline. This CDR3 reads CASRRGTGRDYEQYF. The CDR3 bases are TGTGCCAGCAGGAGAGGGACCGGGCGCGACTACGAGCAGTACTTC.

The chain employs TRBV7-9 and TRBJ2-1; D is possibly TRBD2 (6 bases). The CDR3 length is 14 residues. Germline lookup yields CDR1 SEHNR and CDR2 FQNEAQ (reference sequence). Trimming cost V 1 base and J 3 bases, with 7 bases left between them. In nucleotides, the CDR3 is TGTGCCAGCAGCTTAGAGGGACTCTACAATGAGCAGTTCTTC. This sequence encodes CASSLEGLYNEQFF.

The V gene is TRBV10-2, the J gene TRBJ2-7, with TRBD1 as a possible D gene (6 bases). CDR3 length: 14 amino acids. The V end was cut by 4 bases, the J end by 3 bases, with 13 bases between. The germline CDR1 and CDR2 sequences are WSHSY and SAAADI. The CDR3 nucleotides read TGCGCCAGCAGTGGGGGCAGGGGAATCTACGAGCAGTACTTC. Translation gives CASSGGRGIYEQYF.

This clone was counted between two and nine times. The chain uses TRBV2 and TRBJ1-1; perhaps TRBD1 as D (5 bases). V shed 5 bases and J shed 0 bases, with 10 bases lying between them. The CDR3 sequence is 14 residues long. Per the germline V gene, CDR1 is SNHLY and CDR2 is FYNNEI. The DNA of the CDR3 is TGTGCCAGCAGTTTGCGGGGACTGAACACTGAAGCTTTCTTT. Its protein is CASSLRGLNTEAFF.

This clone has just a few counts. The rearrangement links TRBV6-2 or TRBV6-3 to TRBJ1-6; tentatively, D is TRBD1 (6 bases). The CDR3 runs to 16 residues. V was pared by 6 bases and J by 3 bases, with 15 bases between. Germline CDR1 reads MNHEY; CDR2 reads SVGEGT. The CDR3 coding sequence is TGTGCCAGCAGCATCTCCGGGGGCAACTATAATTCACCCCTCCACTTT. Its protein is CASSISGGNYNSPLHF.